This TCR beta chain was sequenced during a study of shared clonotypes between healthy human individuals. Germline V CDR1 and CDR2: SGHVS, FQNEAQ. This CDR3 has 14 residues. V was cut by 5 bases and J by 2 bases, with 13 bases left in between. The donor population consisted of healthy HIV-negative adults with no recent acute infections or vaccinations. The protocol was immunoSEQ multiplex PCR, while the TCRdb copy is restricted to in-frame clones and leaves out a portion. Among some 900,000 clones listed, around 80% were seen once. This sequence originates from a man between 18 and 35 years old in good health. V usage is TRBV7-8 and J usage is TRBJ2-7; a possible D gene is TRBD2 (6 bases). The sample comprised memory CD4+ T cells sorted from blood. Subset of the sample: CD45RA-negative fraction. The CDR3, as DNA: TGTGCCAGCAGCCGGGACTCACAGGCCTACGAGCAGTACTTC. This translates into CASSRDSQAYEQYF. Supplemented by reference TRBV7-8 and TRBJ2-7, the full variable domain reads GAGVSQSPRYKVAKRGQDVALRCDPISGHVSLFWYQQALGQGPEFLTYFQNEAQLDKSGLPSDRFFAERPEGSVSTLKIQRTQQEDSAVYLCASSRDSQAYEQYFGPGTRLTVT.